The 18 T cell receptor beta chains presented below share a single source sample, sequenced in a study of T-cell memory formation after mild COVID-19. TCRdb redid the calling of the 5' RACE reads with MiXCR, one entry per CDR3 protein. The table includes under 350,000 distinct CDR3 sequences, 15% to 20% detected once. Sequenced sample: PBMCs or a T cell subset sorted from them (not recorded which). Receptors originate from a young man who had mild COVID-19 (a few samples of this study predate the infection). Cell type and time point are not known.

The table lists this clonotype with many counts. V usage is TRBV7-9 and J usage is TRBJ2-7; D uncertain. The CDR3 is made up of 13 amino acids. The V and J ends lost 5 bases and 1 base respectively, with 9 bases between them. From germline, CDR1 is SEHNR and CDR2 FQNEAQ (reference sequence). Written as DNA, the CDR3 is TGTGCCAGCAGCCGCGACACTTCCTACGAGCAGTACTTC. Translated: CASSRDTSYEQYF.

This clonotype was seen only a few times. J is TRBJ2-7 and V is TRBV28; D may be TRBD2 (6 bases). V was clipped by 1 base and J by 3 bases, with 13 bases between them. The CDR3 is 15 amino acids. Germline V gives CDR1 MDHEN, CDR2 SYDVKM. The CDR3 nucleotides read TGTGCCAGCAGTTTATCCCCACGGGGACTCTACGAGCAGTACGTC. The encoded protein is CASSLSPRGLYEQYV.

This clonotype was picked up a small number of times. This sequence joins TRBV7-2 and TRBJ2-3, with 7 bases that match TRBD2. Germline CDR1 and CDR2: SGHTA and FQGNSA. V lost 2 bases to trimming and J lost 4 bases; unmatched junction nucleotides: 12. CDR3 length: 17 residues. DNA of the CDR3: TGTGCCAGCAGCTTATCTCCGGCGGGGGTTGGCTCAGATACGCAGTATTTT. This sequence encodes CASSLSPAGVGSDTQYF. Full variable domain (outside the CDR3, taken from reference TRBV7-2 and TRBJ2-3): GAGVSQSPSNKVTEKGKDVELRCDPISGHTALYWYRQSLGQGLEFLIYFQGNSAPDKSGLPSDRFSAERTGGSVSTLTIQRTQQEDSAVYLCASSLSPAGVGSDTQYFGPGTRLTVL.

This chain uses TRBV7-2 with TRBJ1-2; 7 bases agree with TRBD1. J was trimmed by 3 bases and V by 5 bases; bases with no gene match: 9. Germline V gene lookup returns CDR1 SGHTA and CDR2 FQGNSA. This CDR3 has 15 residues. The CDR3 sequence: CASSHVDRAHYGYTF. As DNA, the CDR3 is TGTGCCAGCAGCCACGTTGACAGGGCCCACTATGGCTACACCTTC.

The CDR3 region has the DNA TGCGCCAGCAGCAGACTAGCGGGGGCCTCCTACAATGAGCAGTTCTTC. As protein: CASSRLAGASYNEQFF. The V gene is TRBV4-3, the J gene TRBJ2-1, with 12 bases matching TRBD2. V lost 5 bases to trimming and J lost 0 bases; unmatched junction nucleotides: 2. Germline CDR1 and CDR2: LGHNA and YSLEER. The CDR3 spans 16 residues.

The V call is TRBV3-1, the J call TRBJ2-1; D not resolved. The V end was cut by 4 bases, the J end by 8 bases, with 6 bases between. Germline lookup yields CDR1 LGHDT and CDR2 YNNKEL (reference sequence). This CDR3 contains 11 residues. The CDR3 nucleotides are TGTGCCAGCAGCCTTCCCCATGAGCAGTTCTTC. It codes for CASSLPHEQFF.

The chain is built from TRBV24-1 and TRBJ1-2, with 8 bases matching TRBD1. The CDR3 spans 15 residues. The trim removed 3 bases at V and 8 bases at J, leaving 10 bases unmatched. CDR1 is KGHDR, CDR2 SFDVKD, per germline. CDR3 loop: CATSDASGGASGYTF. The CDR3 DNA reads TGTGCCACCAGTGATGCCTCAGGGGGCGCGTCCGGCTACACCTTC.

Ten or more counts support this clonotype. The chain recombines TRBV4-2 with TRBJ1-2, with D possibly TRBD1 on 6 matching bases. Trimming removed 4 bases at V and 4 bases at J, with 10 bases between. This CDR3 region has 13 residues. Looked up from germline, CDR1 is LGHNA and CDR2 is YNFKEQ. The CDR3 loop reads CASSRTDGYGYTF. In nucleotides, the CDR3 is TGTGCCAGCAGCCGGACAGACGGCTATGGCTACACCTTC.

V usage is TRBV5-8 and J usage is TRBJ2-3; TRBD2 matches at 8 bases. This CDR3 has 16 residues. Unmatched junction bases numbered 8, after V lost 1 base and J lost 4 bases. Germline loops: CDR1 SGHTS, CDR2 YDEGEE. The DNA of the CDR3 is TGTGCCAGCAGCTTGAGAGCGGGGGATGAGGCAGATACGCAGTATTTT. Protein: CASSLRAGDEADTQYF.

The chain employs TRBV5-8 and TRBJ2-3; possibly TRBD2 for D (5 bases). This CDR3 has 14 amino acids. Trimming took 6 bases from V and 5 from J, leaving 16 bases between them. Germline V gene sequence: CDR1 SGHTS, CDR2 YDEGEE. CDR3 sequence (DNA): TGTGCCAGCACCTACGGGGAGCTTGGAGATACGCAGTATTTT. Translated: CASTYGELGDTQYF.

The gene calls are TRBV14 and TRBJ2-2; D remains unclear. This CDR3 contains 15 residues. Germline values: CDR1 SGHDN, CDR2 FVKESK. V lost 1 base to trimming and J lost 1 base, with 7 bases between them. The CDR3 sequence: CASSQVEENTGELFF. The CDR3 region has the DNA TGTGCCAGCAGCCAAGTTGAGGAGAACACCGGGGAGCTGTTTTTT.

The chain is built from TRBV7-9 and TRBJ2-1; 9 bases agree with TRBD2. The length of the CDR3 is 14 residues. CDR1 is SEHNR, CDR2 FQNEAQ, per germline (reference sequence). The V segment lost 4 bases and the J segment 12 bases; nucleotides outside the gene matches: 10. Here the CDR3 DNA reads TGTGCCAGCAGCTCCTCCGGGACTAGCAGGGGGCAGTTCTTC. Translating it yields CASSSSGTSRGQFF.

The chain is built from TRBV7-2 and TRBJ2-6, with unresolved D. Trimming pared 7 bases from V and 1 base from J, leaving 11 bases between. CDR3 length: 15 amino acids. The V gene's germline CDR1 is SGHTA and CDR2 FQGNSA. Written as DNA, the CDR3 is TGTGCCAGCACCCCAATGGTGTCTGGGGCCAACGTCCTGACTTTC. Encoded protein: CASTPMVSGANVLTF.

The genes are TRBV6-5 and TRBJ2-7; 8 bases are shared with TRBD1. V shed 4 bases, J shed 7 bases, and the junction held 15 bases outside the gene matches. Per the germline V gene, CDR1 is MNHEY and CDR2 is SVGAGI. This CDR3 comprises 16 residues. CDR3 DNA: TGTGCCAGCAGTTCTCCCGGGACAGGCATCAGGGTTGAGCAGTACGTC. This gives the protein CASSSPGTGIRVEQYV.

Here the CDR3 DNA reads TGTGCCAGCAGCTTCGAGGGGAGCTCCTACGAGCAGTACTTC. It codes for CASSFEGSSYEQYF. The chain combines TRBV7-9 with TRBJ2-7; D possibly matches TRBD1 or TRBD2 (5 bases each). Per germline, CDR1 SEHNR and CDR2 FQNEAQ (reference sequence). This CDR3 spans 14 amino acids. V was shortened by 3 bases and J by 0 bases, with 9 bases between the two germline ends.

This clonotype was seen only a few times. The chain combines TRBV9 with TRBJ2-3; D ambiguous. The CDR3 length is 12 residues. CDR1 is SGDLS, CDR2 YYNGEE, per germline. The V and J ends lost 3 bases and 4 bases respectively, with 6 bases between them. CDR3 nucleotide sequence: TGTGCCAGCAGCGCAGCCGCAGATACGCAGTATTTT. This translates into CASSAAADTQYF.

This clonotype has a handful of counts. The genes are TRBV4-3 and TRBJ2-7, with TRBD2 identical over 10 bases. V lost 0 bases to trimming and J lost 12 bases; unmatched junction nucleotides: 11. The CDR3 spans 15 residues. Germline V lookup: CDR1 LGHNA, CDR2 YSLEER. CDR3 sequence (DNA): TGCGCCAGCAGCCAAGAAACTAGCGGGGTTCCCCTCGGGTACGTC. Protein product: CASSQETSGVPLGYV.

This chain connects TRBV4-1 to TRBJ2-4; D may be TRBD1 or TRBD2 (5 bases each). Germline loops: CDR1 MGHRA, CDR2 YSYEKL. CDR3 length: 14 amino acids. V was cut by 2 bases and J by 8 bases, with 13 bases left in between. The CDR3 nucleotides read TGCGCCAGCAGCCAACACCGGGACCGGGACATTCAGTACTTC. Translating it yields CASSQHRDRDIQYF.